This T cell receptor beta chain was sequenced in a study of T-cell memory formation after mild COVID-19. Study background: For the most part, TCR clusters were specific to one donor.

The 5'RACE method, run with constant-segment primers, produced TCR alpha and TCR beta cDNA libraries (carrying sample barcodes and UMIs). TCRdb itself ran the 5' RACE reads through MiXCR, one entry per CDR3 protein. Here the sample spans 450,000 or so distinct CDR3 sequences, roughly 25% being singletons. The V and J ends lost 4 bases and 2 bases respectively, with 7 bases between them. Germline assignment: CDR1 SQVTM and CDR2 ANQGSEA. There are 12 residues in the CDR3. Study-wide results and limits: CD4/CD8 balance characterized clones contracting day 15 to 85, and CD4+ skew characterized later expanders. Mostly located in CM and EM were contracting CD4+ clones, with contracting CD8+ clones located in EMRA.

This clonotype showed up just a few times. Its antigen is still unknown. This chain joins TRBV29-1 and TRBJ2-3; no clear D gene. The sequenced material came from PBMCs or a T cell subset sorted from them (not recorded which). This clonotype originated in an adult woman who had mild COVID-19 (a few samples of this study predate the infection). Cell type and time point are not known. Written as DNA, the CDR3 is TGCAGCGTTGTACTTAACACAGATACGCAGTATTTT. Translating gives CSVVLNTDTQYF.